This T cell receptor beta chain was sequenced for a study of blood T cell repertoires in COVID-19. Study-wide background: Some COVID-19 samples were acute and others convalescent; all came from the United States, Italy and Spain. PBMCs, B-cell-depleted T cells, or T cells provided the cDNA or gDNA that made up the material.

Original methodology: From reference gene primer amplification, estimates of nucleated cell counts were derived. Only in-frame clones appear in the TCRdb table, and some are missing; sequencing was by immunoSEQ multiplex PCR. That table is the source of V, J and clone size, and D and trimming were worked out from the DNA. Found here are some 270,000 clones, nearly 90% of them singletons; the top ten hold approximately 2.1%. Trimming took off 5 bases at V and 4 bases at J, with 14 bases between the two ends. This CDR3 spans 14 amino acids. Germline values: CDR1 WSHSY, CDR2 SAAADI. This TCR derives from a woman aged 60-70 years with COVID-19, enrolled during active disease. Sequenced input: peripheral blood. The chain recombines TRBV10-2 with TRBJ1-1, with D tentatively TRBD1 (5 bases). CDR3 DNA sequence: TGCGCCAGCAGTTTAGGTGGGGGGGGCACTGAAGCTTTCTTT. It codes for CASSLGGGGTEAFF.